A selection of T cell receptor beta chains follows, all from one sample in a study of shared T cell receptors in the human thymus. The data were produced by immunoSEQ multiplex PCR, yet TCRdb's version contains in-frame clones alone and is incomplete. The sample consists of some 660,000 clones, around 87% of them appearing once. These same data were also listed under a study on human thymus T cells.

The sample taken for sequencing was thymocytes. The origin of the receptors is a boy younger than two with a congenital heart defect. Both conserved end residues are part of each CDR3. D genes are given only for firm matches. Clone size, where shown, is once, few, many, or a class for clones that have expanded.

CDR3aa: CASSLKKVPPRDRGGRLNYGYTF; CDR3nt: TGTGCCAGCAGTTTAAAAAAGGTCCCGCCCCGGGACAGGGGGGGGAGGCTTAACTATGGCTACACCTTC; abundance: .; d_gene: TRBD1; v_gene: TRBV28; j_gene: TRBJ1-2
CDR3aa: CASISPGVTEAFF; CDR3nt: TGTGCCAGCATCTCCCCCGGGGTCACTGAAGCTTTCTTT; abundance: .; d_gene: .; v_gene: TRBV28; j_gene: TRBJ1-1
CDR3aa: CASSLAPEEYSYEQYF; CDR3nt: TGTGCCAGCAGCTTAGCGCCGGAGGAGTACTCCTACGAGCAGTACTTC; abundance: .; d_gene: .; v_gene: TRBV7-9; j_gene: TRBJ2-7
CDR3aa: CAWSGDSNTEAFF; CDR3nt: TGTGCCTGGAGCGGGGATTCGAACACTGAAGCTTTCTTT; abundance: .; d_gene: .; v_gene: TRBV30; j_gene: TRBJ1-1
CDR3aa: CASSVGGGDTQYF; CDR3nt: TGTGCCAGCAGCGTAGGCGGGGGAGATACGCAGTATTTT; abundance: .; d_gene: TRBD2; v_gene: TRBV9; j_gene: TRBJ2-3
CDR3aa: CASVRATMNTEAFF; CDR3nt: TGTGCCAGCGTCAGGGCGACCATGAACACTGAAGCTTTCTTT; abundance: .; d_gene: .; v_gene: TRBV2; j_gene: TRBJ1-1
CDR3aa: CASTLDSWGSPLHF; CDR3nt: TGTGCCAGCACCCTCGACAGTTGGGGATCACCCCTCCACTTT; abundance: .; d_gene: .; v_gene: TRBV5-6; j_gene: TRBJ1-6
CDR3aa: CASSLVQVAAVSSGNTIYF; CDR3nt: TGTGCCAGCAGTTTGGTCCAGGTGGCCGCCGTGAGCTCTGGAAACACCATATATTTT; abundance: .; d_gene: .; v_gene: TRBV28; j_gene: TRBJ1-3
CDR3aa: CSVGGTAVTGELFF; CDR3nt: TGCAGCGTTGGAGGGACAGCAGTCACCGGGGAGCTGTTTTTT; abundance: .; d_gene: TRBD1; v_gene: TRBV29-1; j_gene: TRBJ2-2
CDR3aa: CASSLRGKGDTEAFF; CDR3nt: TGTGCCAGCAGCTTACGGGGGAAAGGAGACACTGAAGCTTTCTTT; abundance: few; d_gene: .; v_gene: TRBV7-9; j_gene: TRBJ1-1
CDR3aa: CASSLKGAGSYNSPLHF; CDR3nt: TGTGCCAGCAGCTTAAAAGGGGCCGGCTCCTATAATTCACCCCTCCACTTT; abundance: .; d_gene: .; v_gene: TRBV7-2; j_gene: TRBJ1-6
CDR3aa: CASSGIQGSTDTQYF; CDR3nt: TGTGCCAGCAGTGGGATTCAGGGTAGCACAGATACGCAGTATTTT; abundance: .; d_gene: .; v_gene: TRBV25-1; j_gene: TRBJ2-3
CDR3aa: CASSLSGRVGGEQFF; CDR3nt: TGCGCCAGCAGCCTGAGCGGGAGGGTTGGGGGTGAGCAGTTCTTC; abundance: .; d_gene: TRBD2; v_gene: TRBV4-3; j_gene: TRBJ2-1
CDR3aa: CASSRAATQYF; CDR3nt: TGTGCCAGCAGCCGAGCGGCGACCCAGTACTTC; abundance: .; d_gene: .; v_gene: TRBV6-6; j_gene: TRBJ2-5
CDR3aa: CASSQAPGGHLTDTQYF; CDR3nt: TGTGCCAGCAGCCAGGCCCCGGGGGGACACCTCACAGATACGCAGTATTTT; abundance: .; d_gene: .; v_gene: TRBV7-9; j_gene: TRBJ2-3
CDR3aa: CASSQAATGTVNSNQPQHF; CDR3nt: TGTGCCAGCAGCCAAGCCGCAACCGGGACAGTGAATAGCAATCAGCCCCAGCATTTT; abundance: .; d_gene: TRBD1; v_gene: TRBV4-2; j_gene: TRBJ1-5
CDR3aa: CASSESSAGGDEQYF; CDR3nt: TGTGCCAGCAGTGAATCCTCAGCGGGAGGTGATGAGCAGTACTTC; abundance: .; d_gene: TRBD2; v_gene: TRBV2; j_gene: TRBJ2-7
CDR3aa: CASSSQGAQDTQYF; CDR3nt: TGTGCCAGTAGTTCACAGGGGGCGCAAGATACGCAGTATTTT; abundance: .; d_gene: TRBD1; v_gene: TRBV19; j_gene: TRBJ2-3